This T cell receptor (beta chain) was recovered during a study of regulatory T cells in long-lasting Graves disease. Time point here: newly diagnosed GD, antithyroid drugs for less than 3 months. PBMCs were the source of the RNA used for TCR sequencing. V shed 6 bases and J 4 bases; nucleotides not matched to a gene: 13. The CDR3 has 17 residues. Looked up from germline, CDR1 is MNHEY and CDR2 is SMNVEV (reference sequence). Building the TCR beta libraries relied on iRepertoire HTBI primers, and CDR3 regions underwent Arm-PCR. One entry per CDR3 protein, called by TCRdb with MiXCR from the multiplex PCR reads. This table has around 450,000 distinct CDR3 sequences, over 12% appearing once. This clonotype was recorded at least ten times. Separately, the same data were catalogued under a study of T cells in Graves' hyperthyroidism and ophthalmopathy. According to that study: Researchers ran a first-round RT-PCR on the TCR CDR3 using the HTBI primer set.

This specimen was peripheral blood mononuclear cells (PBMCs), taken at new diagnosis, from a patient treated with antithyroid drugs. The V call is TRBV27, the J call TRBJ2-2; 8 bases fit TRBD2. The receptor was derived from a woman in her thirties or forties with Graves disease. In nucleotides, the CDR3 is TGTGCCAGCAGAGGGGTTGGGGCGGGAGGTCTCACCGGGGAGCTGTTTTTT. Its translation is CASRGVGAGGLTGELFF.